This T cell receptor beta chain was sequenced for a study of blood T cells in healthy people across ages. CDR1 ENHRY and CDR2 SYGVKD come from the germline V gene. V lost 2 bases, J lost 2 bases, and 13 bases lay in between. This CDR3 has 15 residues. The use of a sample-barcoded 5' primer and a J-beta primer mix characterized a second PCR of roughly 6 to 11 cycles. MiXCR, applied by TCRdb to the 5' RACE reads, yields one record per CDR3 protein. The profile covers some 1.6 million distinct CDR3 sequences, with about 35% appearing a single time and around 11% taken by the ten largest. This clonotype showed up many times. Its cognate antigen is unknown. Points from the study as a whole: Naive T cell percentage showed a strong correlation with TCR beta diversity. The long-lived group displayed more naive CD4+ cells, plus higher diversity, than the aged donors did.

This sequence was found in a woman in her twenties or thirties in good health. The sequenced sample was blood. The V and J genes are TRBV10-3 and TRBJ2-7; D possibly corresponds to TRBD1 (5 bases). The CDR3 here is CAISEGVTVAYEQYF. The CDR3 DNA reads TGTGCCATCAGTGAGGGGGTGACAGTGGCCTACGAGCAGTACTTC.